This T cell receptor (beta chain) is drawn from a study of cytomegalovirus exposure and HLA in healthy donors. Study results and limitations: Many donors shared some public TCRs, even though most TCR sequences were rare. Indistinguishability led to the exclusion of some V segments, TRBV6-2 and TRBV6-3 included.

Concerning this clone: Its cognate antigen is unknown.

It was with 60 Vbeta and 13 Jbeta primers that the PCR ran. The protocol was immunoSEQ multiplex PCR, while the TCRdb copy is restricted to in-frame clones and leaves out a portion. The sample holds roughly 140,000 clones; about 80% are singletons and the top ten take around 4.4%. Germline V CDR1 and CDR2: SGDLS, YYNGEE. The CDR3 has 13 residues. Trimming took 1 base from V and 5 from J; bases not matched to a gene: 2. Sequencing was done on a sample of PBMCs. The sequence was obtained from a man aged 35-49 years in good health and CMV-seronegative. The chain is built from TRBV9 and TRBJ2-7; 8 bases match TRBD1. CDR3 loop: CASSVQGAHEQYF. CDR3 in DNA: TGTGCCAGCAGCGTACAGGGGGCCCACGAGCAGTACTTC. The full variable domain, rest sourced from reference TRBV9 and TRBJ2-7, is DSGVTQTPKHLITATGQRVTLRCSPRSGDLSVYWYQQSLDQGLQFLIQYYNGEERAKGNILERFSAQQFPDLHSELNLSSLELGDSALYFCASSVQGAHEQYFGPGTRLTVT.